This is a list of T cell receptor beta chains from one sample in a study of graft-versus-host responses after intestinal transplantation. Data came from immunoSEQ multiplex PCR; TCRdb stores just in-frame clones and leaves some out. The repertoire holds under 55,000 clones, with 75% to 95% as singletons. Sequenced here: PBMCs, sampled 524 days after transplant. The receptor source for this set is a human patient who received an intestinal transplant, so some T cells may come from the graft donor. Each CDR3 is given with its conserved first and last residue. D genes are given only for firm matches. The size entry is marked missing in some rows and otherwise reads once, few, many or a size class.

V	J	size	D	CDR3	DNA
TRBV27	TRBJ2-2	.	.	CASSWLGNTGELFF	TGTGCCAGCAGTTGGCTAGGGAACACCGGGGAGCTGTTTTTT
TRBV27	TRBJ2-1	.	.	CASSLFPGVATNEQFF	TGTGCCAGCAGTTTATTTCCGGGAGTGGCGACTAATGAGCAGTTCTTC
TRBV20-1	TRBJ1-1	.	.	CSATVNTEAFF	TGCAGTGCTACGGTGAACACTGAAGCTTTCTTT
TRBV28	TRBJ2-7	.	TRBD1	CASSQGAPNEQYF	TGTGCCAGCAGCCAGGGGGCGCCCAACGAGCAGTACTTC
TRBV15	TRBJ1-2	.	.	CATSRDQLALGGYTF	TGTGCCACCAGCAGAGATCAACTGGCACTCGGTGGCTACACCTTC
TRBV10-3	TRBJ1-1	.	.	CAISEVMGGPFEAFF	TGTGCCATCAGTGAGGTCATGGGGGGGCCATTTGAAGCTTTCTTT
TRBV7-2	TRBJ2-7	.	.	CASSLKLGRILYEQYF	TGTGCCAGCAGCTTAAAGCTTGGGCGGATCCTCTACGAGCAGTACTTC
TRBV6-1	TRBJ1-2	.	.	CASSENSWAPGYTF	TGTGCCAGCAGTGAAAATTCTTGGGCACCCGGCTACACCTTC
TRBV27	TRBJ1-1	few	.	CASSFRSWNTEAFF	TGTGCCAGCAGTTTTAGGTCCTGGAACACTGAAGCTTTCTTT
TRBV27	TRBJ2-1	.	TRBD2	CASTLAGVHNEQFF	TGTGCCAGCACCTTAGCGGGGGTCCACAATGAGCAGTTCTTC
TRBV14	TRBJ2-7	.	.	CASSQEGRRMRDEQYF	TGTGCCAGCAGCCAAGAGGGGCGCAGGATGAGAGACGAGCAGTACTTC
TRBV27	TRBJ2-7	.	TRBD2	CASSLYERSGSIHEQYF	TGTGCCAGCAGTTTATATGAACGGAGCGGGAGTATCCACGAGCAGTACTTC
TRBV19	TRBJ1-1	.	.	CASRLNTEAFF	TGTGCCAGCCGCTTGAACACTGAAGCTTTCTTT
TRBV10-3	TRBJ1-2	once	.	CAITNPQGDGYTF	TGTGCCATCACAAACCCGCAGGGTGATGGCTACACCTTC
TRBV5-8	TRBJ2-1	once	TRBD2	CASSEERASGRGNEQFF	TGTGCCAGCAGCGAGGAGAGGGCTAGCGGGAGGGGCAATGAGCAGTTCTTC
TRBV28	TRBJ1-2	.	.	CASSSTSNYGYTF	TGTGCCAGCAGTTCTACAAGTAACTATGGCTACACCTTC
TRBV27	TRBJ2-5	.	.	CASSSYPPETQYF	TGTGCCAGCAGTTCATATCCCCCTGAGACCCAGTACTTC
TRBV5-4	TRBJ2-7	.	.	CASSFGVTYEQYF	TGTGCCAGCAGCTTCGGGGTTACCTACGAGCAGTACTTC
TRBV9	TRBJ2-2	.	TRBD2	CASSVARGLAGPGELFF	TGTGCCAGCAGCGTAGCTAGGGGACTAGCGGGCCCCGGGGAGCTGTTTTTT
TRBV28	TRBJ2-1	.	.	CASSLGRADYNEQFF	TGTGCCAGCAGTTTGGGAAGGGCGGACTACAATGAGCAGTTCTTC
TRBV10-2	TRBJ2-1	.	TRBD1	CASRNDRVWDGEQFF	TGCGCCAGCAGGAACGACAGGGTGTGGGACGGGGAGCAGTTCTTC
TRBV19	TRBJ1-5	.	.	CASSMRHTNQPQHF	TGTGCCAGTAGTATGAGACACACCAATCAGCCCCAGCATTTT
TRBV25-1	TRBJ2-3	.	TRBD1	CASSEGTGVRGTQYF	TGTGCCAGCAGTGAAGGGACAGGGGTCCGGGGTACGCAGTATTTT
TRBV11-2	TRBJ2-1	.	TRBD2	CASSLGSGNFEQFF	TGTGCCAGCAGCTTAGGTAGCGGGAATTTTGAGCAGTTCTTC
TRBV28	TRBJ1-4	.	.	CASSLYTPGAGEKLFF	TGTGCCAGCAGTTTATATACCCCAGGGGCAGGGGAAAAACTGTTTTTT
TRBV6-5	TRBJ1-2	.	.	CASSAWANYGYTF	TGTGCCAGCAGTGCCTGGGCTAACTATGGCTACACCTTC
TRBV6-1	TRBJ2-2	.	.	CASSEARNWFGELFF	TGTGCCAGCAGTGAAGCCCGGAACTGGTTCGGGGAGCTGTTTTTT
TRBV6-1	TRBJ1-5	.	.	CASSEVGVGNSNQPQHF	TGTGCCAGCAGTGAAGTAGGAGTAGGCAATAGCAATCAGCCCCAGCATTTT
TRBV9	TRBJ1-4	.	.	CASSVDPGVGEKLFF	TGTGCCAGCAGCGTAGACCCAGGAGTAGGTGAAAAACTGTTTTTT
TRBV4-3	TRBJ2-2	.	.	CASSQSLPGQANTGELFF	TGCGCCAGCAGCCAGAGCCTTCCCGGGCAGGCTAACACCGGGGAGCTGTTTTTT
TRBV23-1	TRBJ1-2	.	TRBD1	CASSRQGWNYGYTF	TGCGCCAGCAGTCGACAGGGCTGGAACTATGGCTACACCTTC
TRBV5-1	TRBJ2-7	.	TRBD2	CASGLTSGIAYEQYF	TGCGCCAGCGGCCTGACTAGCGGGATTGCCTACGAGCAGTACTTC
TRBV5-4	TRBJ1-1	few	.	CASSLAAGRNTEAFF	TGTGCCAGCAGCTTGGCGGCAGGGCGGAACACTGAAGCTTTCTTT
TRBV28	TRBJ2-7	.	TRBD1	CASRHGTGSSYEQYF	TGTGCCAGCAGACATGGGACAGGGAGCTCCTACGAGCAGTACTTC
TRBV19	TRBJ1-2	.	TRBD1	CASSSGTGVRYGYTF	TGTGCCAGTAGTTCCGGGACAGGGGTGAGGTATGGCTACACCTTC
TRBV7-2	TRBJ1-2	.	.	CASSFSGSSSSYGYTF	TGTGCCAGCAGCTTCTCCGGGTCAAGCTCTTCCTATGGCTACACCTTC
TRBV15	TRBJ2-7	.	.	CATSRDPGQSYEQYF	TGTGCCACCAGCAGAGACCCGGGACAATCCTACGAGCAGTACTTC
TRBV12-5	TRBJ2-7	.	TRBD1	CASGLAPTGGSRVGEQYF	TGTGCTAGTGGTTTGGCCCCGACAGGGGGCTCCCGGGTAGGAGAGCAGTACTTC
TRBV19	TRBJ1-2	.	TRBD1	CASSSHGTGGNYGYTF	TGTGCCAGTAGTTCGCACGGGACAGGGGGAAACTATGGCTACACCTTC